This entry lists 20 T cell receptor beta chains sequenced from one sample in a study of blood T cells in healthy people across ages (dated by TCRdb to the mid-2010s). Libraries were made using 5' RACE. Data came from an Illumina HiSeq 2500. A second PCR of about 7 to 12 cycles was performed with a sample-barcoded 5' primer and a J-beta primer mix. Using fastp trimming at Q25 and MiXCR clonotype assembly, TCRdb reanalyzed the public sequencing data and kept in-frame beta chains. Rows are combined by CDR3 protein, so each entry shows the most common genes and DNA. The sample yields almost 300,000 distinct CDR3 sequences; 27% were counted once. 29% of the sample comes from the top ten. The specimen sequenced was blood. The source is a woman in her 70s in good health.

The chain recombines TRBV28 with TRBJ2-5, with D unclear. The closer fit of TRBJ2-7 to the DNA end suggests the J call may be wrong. Per the germline V gene, CDR1 is MDHEN and CDR2 is SYDVKM. CDR3 length equals 12 residues. The chain's CDR3 is CASSLRLGEQYF. CDR3 in DNA: TGTGCCAGCAGTTTACGGCTTGGCGAGCAGTACTTC.

The chain has TRBV6-1 and TRBJ2-7, with TRBD1 matching over 9 bases. V gave up 6 bases and J gave up 1 base; unmatched junction bases: 4. CDR1 is MNHNS and CDR2 is SASEGT in the germline V gene. The length of the CDR3 is 14 residues. CDR3 sequence reads: CASRTGQGSYEQYF. The CDR3 coding sequence is TGTGCCAGCAGAACCGGACAGGGGTCCTACGAGCAGTACTTC.

V usage is TRBV15 and J usage is TRBJ2-5; unclear D gene. The V gene lost 0 bases and the J gene lost 1 base, with 9 bases spanning the gap. Looked up from germline, CDR1 is LNHNV and CDR2 is YYDKDF (reference sequence). This CDR3 region has 15 residues. DNA for the CDR3: TGTGCCACCAGCAGAGATGTGGAGACCCAAGAGACCCAGTACTTC. This encodes CATSRDVETQETQYF.

This clonotype was counted between two and nine times. The rearrangement uses TRBV28 and TRBJ1-2; TRBD1 matches at 9 bases. V lost 6 bases and J lost 8; bases outside the gene matches: 10. Germline V lookup: CDR1 MDHEN, CDR2 SYDVKM. The CDR3 contains 14 residues. The CDR3 reads CASRQGAGVWGYTF. DNA for the CDR3: TGTGCCAGCAGACAGGGGGCCGGAGTATGGGGCTACACCTTC.

The chain links TRBV6-2 or TRBV6-3 to TRBJ2-3; D unresolved. CDR1 and CDR2 (germline): MNHEY, SVGEGT. The CDR3 has 13 residues. V was pared by 4 bases and J by 2 bases, with 7 bases between. The CDR3 here is CASSSRDTDTQYF. CDR3 nucleotides: TGTGCCAGCAGTTCCCGAGACACAGATACGCAGTATTTT.

This clonotype was counted between two and nine times. This chain uses TRBV24-1 with TRBJ2-7; D may match TRBD1 or TRBD2 (5 bases each). The CDR3 spans 12 residues. The germline V and J ends were trimmed by 6 bases and 3 bases, with 8 bases remaining between them. Germline values: CDR1 KGHDR, CDR2 SFDVKD. CDR3 region: CATSRDGYEQYF. CDR3 DNA sequence: TGTGCCACCAGTAGGGACGGCTACGAGCAGTACTTC.

The V gene is TRBV6-2 or TRBV6-3, the J gene TRBJ1-1; D gene ambiguous. Trimming took 0 bases from V and 2 from J, leaving 10 bases between them. The V gene's germline CDR1 is MNHEY and CDR2 SVGEGT. The CDR3 consists of 15 residues. The CDR3 nucleotides are TGTGCCAGCAGTTACTCCCTCACCATCAACACTGAAGCTTTCTTT. Its protein product is CASSYSLTINTEAFF.

The genes are TRBV4-1 and TRBJ2-5, with D uncertain. Judging by the DNA end, TRBJ2-7 fits better; the J call may be wrong. The length of the CDR3 is 16 residues. From germline, CDR1 is MGHRA and CDR2 YSYEKL. The CDR3 protein is CASSQDLVVPAYEQYF. CDR3 nucleotides: TGCGCCAGCAGCCAAGATTTAGTGGTTCCTGCCTACGAGCAGTACTTC.

Details on this clonotype: The junction departs from germline at one end; a sequencing error may be responsible. This CDR3 is CASKPGPRYEQCF. The CDR3 bases are TGTGCCAGCAAACCGGGACCTAGATACGAGCAGTGCTTC. The chain employs TRBV7-2 and TRBJ2-7; D is possibly TRBD1 or TRBD2 (5 bases each). Germline values: CDR1 SGHTA, CDR2 FQGNSA. This CDR3 has 13 residues.

The V gene is TRBV6-1, the J gene TRBJ2-5, with 7 bases aligning to TRBD1. The germline CDR1 and CDR2 sequences are MNHNS and SASEGT. Trimming cost V 3 bases and J 5 bases; bases outside gene matches: 6. The CDR3 length is 14 residues. The CDR3 region is CASSETGFLETQYF. The CDR3 DNA is TGTGCCAGCAGTGAGACAGGGTTTTTGGAGACCCAGTACTTC.

There are a few counts of this clonotype. J is TRBJ2-7 and V is TRBV7-8, with D perhaps given as TRBD1 or TRBD2 (5 bases each). From germline, CDR1 is SGHVS and CDR2 FQNEAQ. The V end lost 2 bases, the J end lost 2 bases, and 10 bases lay between the germline ends. The CDR3 runs to 14 residues. CDR3 residues: CASSLYGTAYEQYF. The CDR3, as DNA: TGTGCCAGCAGCTTATATGGGACGGCCTACGAGCAGTACTTC.

The chain joins TRBV12-5 to TRBJ2-6, with D possibly being TRBD1 (6 bases). Germline V gives CDR1 LGHNT, CDR2 FRNRAP. The CDR3 spans 16 residues. V was cut by 6 bases and J by 0 bases, with 12 bases left in between. CDR3 DNA: TGTGCTAGTGGACCTGGACAGCCCTCTGGGGCCAACGTCCTGACTTTC. Amino acids: CASGPGQPSGANVLTF.

This clonotype was seen ten or more times. V usage is TRBV5-6 and J usage is TRBJ1-4, with unresolved D. V was shortened by 1 base and J by 8 bases, with 12 bases between the two germline ends. CDR3 length equals 14 residues. Germline-derived CDR1 and CDR2 are SGHDT and YYEEEE. CDR3 sequence: CASSLPGPGEKLFF. The CDR3 region has the DNA TGTGCCAGCAGCTTGCCCGGGCCGGGGGAAAAACTGTTTTTT.

Concerning this clonotype itself: A junction boundary mismatches the germline segment, possibly from a read error. The chain carries TRBV7-2 and TRBJ1-1; maybe TRBD1 (6 bases). Germline V CDR1 and CDR2: SGHTA, FQGNSA. The CDR3 is made up of 15 amino acids. The CDR3 DNA is TGTGCCAGCAGCTTTGGGGGATCGGGGGGCACTGGAGCTTTCTTT. The encoded protein is CASSFGGSGGTGAFF.

The chain has TRBV7-6 and TRBJ2-7, with D perhaps assigned TRBD1 or TRBD2 (6 bases each). With 5 bases removed from V and 0 bases from J, the gap between germline ends came to 23 bases. CDR3 length equals 18 residues. Germline CDR1 and CDR2: SGHVS and FNYEAQ. The CDR3 is CASSPQPRGAFSSYEQYF. The DNA of the CDR3 is TGTGCCAGCAGCCCCCAGCCGAGGGGGGCGTTTAGCTCCTACGAGCAGTACTTC. The entire variable domain, with the rest obtained from reference TRBV7-6 and TRBJ2-7, is as follows: GAGVSQSPRYKVTKRGQDVALRCDPISGHVSLYWYRQALGQGPEFLTYFNYEAQQDKSGLPNDRFSAERPEGSISTLTIQRTEQRDSAMYRCASSPQPRGAFSSYEQYFGPGTRLTVT.

The chain combines TRBV7-3 with TRBJ2-5; D gene unclear. Trimming left V 3 bases short and J 7 bases short, with 12 bases between. This CDR3 spans 13 amino acids. CDR1 is SGHTA, CDR2 FQGTGA, per germline. In DNA form, the CDR3 reads TGTGCCAGCAGCTTCAGGCCATTGGGGACCCAGTACTTC. This translates into CASSFRPLGTQYF.

On this clonotype: Because the CDR3 is missing its conserved closing phenylalanine or tryptophan, this is likely a read error. This chain joins TRBV29-1 and TRBJ1-2; TRBD1 might be the D (5 bases). The CDR3 has 13 amino acids. V was shortened by 6 bases and J by 3 bases, with 14 bases between the two germline ends. The germline V gene has CDR1 SQVTM and CDR2 ANQGSEA. In DNA, the CDR3 is TGCAGCGTGCGTTGGGTAGGGGACTATGGCTACACCTTA. Translated: CSVRWVGDYGYTL.

This clonotype was detected only once. The rearrangement joins TRBV10-2 to TRBJ2-5; D perhaps matches TRBD1 (6 bases). Germline CDR1 is WSHSY and CDR2 is SAAADI. Deletions cut 7 bases from V and 3 bases from J, with 15 bases between. The CDR3 sequence is 14 residues long. The CDR3 nucleotides read TGCGCCAGCACCCGGACAGACCTGAAAGAGACCCAGTACTTC. Its protein product is CASTRTDLKETQYF.

The V and J genes are TRBV20-1 and TRBJ2-1, with 15 bases lining up with TRBD2. V shed 1 base, J shed 2 bases, and the junction held 3 bases outside the gene matches. The CDR3 runs to 17 residues. Looked up from germline, CDR1 is DFQATT and CDR2 is SNEGSKA (reference sequence). CDR3 coding DNA: TGCAGTGCTAGAGGTCGGACTAGCGGGAGGGCCTACAATGAGCAGTTCTTC. Residues: CSARGRTSGRAYNEQFF.

The chain is built from TRBV20-1 and TRBJ2-5; 9 nucleotides line up with TRBD1. Losses at the gene ends were 5 bases for V and 4 bases for J; bases not matched to a gene: 8. This CDR3 contains 14 residues. The germline V gene has CDR1 DFQATT and CDR2 SNEGSKA (reference sequence). The CDR3 loop reads CSARETGGGETQYF. The CDR3 nucleotides read TGCAGTGCTCGGGAGACAGGGGGGGGAGAGACCCAGTACTTC.